A few counts support the clone carrying this T cell receptor (beta chain). Its specificity is not known. The record originates from a study of T-cell reconstitution after alpha-beta-depleted transplantation in children. General observations from the study: The study traced high day-60 TCRbeta diversity in some patients to surviving recipient T cells and thymic progenitors. T cells produced anew were the main source of T-cell counts and diversity one year after transplant. About two months after transplant, alpha-beta T cells reportedly came from several hundred expanded graft clones.

The library targeted TCRbeta and was prepared with unique molecular identifiers. TCRdb recomputed calls from the PCR reads with MiXCR, one row per CDR3 protein. Of about 130,000 distinct CDR3 sequences listed, around 9.8% are singletons. Germline CDR1 reads ENHRY; CDR2 reads SYGVKD. Trimming removed 0 bases from V and 3 bases from J; junction bases left unmatched: 0. The CDR3 contains 16 residues. The chain combines TRBV10-3 with TRBJ2-2, with 11 bases aligning to TRBD2. The source was PBMCs, mostly from graft donor cells, collected 180 days after TCRalphabeta/CD19-depleted stem cell transplant. This clonotype was sampled from a girl under three years old who had a stem cell transplant for combined immunodeficiency, so the T cells may come from the graft donor. The CDR3 region is CAISESTSGDTGELFF. The CDR3 DNA is TGTGCCATCAGTGAGTCGACTAGCGGGGACACCGGGGAGCTGTTTTTT.